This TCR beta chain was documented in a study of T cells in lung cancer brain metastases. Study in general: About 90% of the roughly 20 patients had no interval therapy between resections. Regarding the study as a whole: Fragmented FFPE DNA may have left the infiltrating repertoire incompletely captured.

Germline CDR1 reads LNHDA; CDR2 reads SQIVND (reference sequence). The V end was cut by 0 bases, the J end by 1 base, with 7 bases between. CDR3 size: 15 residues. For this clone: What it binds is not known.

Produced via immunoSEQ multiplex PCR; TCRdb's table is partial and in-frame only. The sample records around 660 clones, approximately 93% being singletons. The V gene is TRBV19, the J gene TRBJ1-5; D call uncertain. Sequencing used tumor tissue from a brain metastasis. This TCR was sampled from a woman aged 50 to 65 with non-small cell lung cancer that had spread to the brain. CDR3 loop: CASSIEGRSNQPQHF. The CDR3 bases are TGTGCCAGTAGTATAGAGGGGAGAAGCAATCAGCCCCAGCATTTT.